This T cell receptor (beta chain) was retrieved from a study of control samples from healthy donors and cancer patients. Method: immunoSEQ multiplex PCR; TCRdb's copy keeps in-frame clones and lacks some. The sample consists of under 85,000 clones, 65% to 90% of them appearing once. Germline trimming cut 3 bases from V and 6 bases from J; bases unmatched to any gene: 4. Germline CDR1 SGHNT, CDR2 YYREEE (reference sequence). This CDR3 is 14 amino acids long. The source material was PBMCs. This receptor was obtained from a man aged 55 to 70 with head and neck cancer. The chain is built from TRBV5-4 and TRBJ2-1; 9 positions agree with TRBD2. The CDR3 here is CASSSLAGPNEQFF. CDR3 DNA sequence: TGTGCCAGCAGCTCCCTAGCGGGACCCAATGAGCAGTTCTTC.